This T cell receptor beta chain was sequenced in a study of long-term antiretroviral therapy in people with HIV (dated by TCRdb to the early 2020s). Context from the whole study: The earliest samples were collected about a decade before the 2015 WHO recommendation for immediate ART, when ART was typically delayed until CD4 counts fell. A retrospective serial study tested whether ART initiation and durable HIV suppression were associated with changes in peripheral blood TRB repertoire composition and diversity. A total of 192 cryopreserved PBMC samples were contributed to the cohort by 30 adults with confirmed HIV infection, with samples collected serially over a mean of roughly six years (range 1-12). About 35% of the 30 participants with HIV were female. Test extractions of a monoclonal T-cell line alongside under 35 polyclonal samples showed no cross-contamination during QIAcube processing. The research as a whole found: Because PBMC availability was limited, only the TCR beta chain was sequenced, with no alpha chain pairing. No data were available on ART adherence, viral resistance or therapy changes, limiting inferences about post-ART repertoire changes. A significant increase in TRB diversity was found to be associated with ART initiation, although TRB diversity was observed to remain significantly below that of transplant donor controls even after long-term ART. Compared with controls, HIV repertoires had narrower CDR3 length ranges, and the network structure pointed to an antigen-experienced repertoire that shifted only slightly toward naive after ART. The samples span the years 2004 to 2017, and the ART regimens used may be less effective than current regimens. At every time point, the repertoire was dominated by expanded TRB clones first identified before ART initiation, although this dominance fluctuated and, in many PLHIV, declined after ART. Unsorted PBMC were profiled instead of sorted CD4+ and CD8+ T cells because pre-ART samples had limited cell numbers.

Participants were included only if at least one PBMC sample before ART initiation and at least two post-ART samples were available. Every participant with HIV received treatment in the United States of America. Before DNA extraction, cryopreserved samples of roughly 0.9-11 million PBMC were thawed and washed. At the time of the earliest PBMC sample for each participant with HIV, ages ranged from roughly 23 to 60 years. Each participant contributed PBMC samples from 1-4 timepoints before ART initiation and 2-8 timepoints after ART initiation, with a median of 7 samples. For every participant, serial HIV viral load, CD4+ T-cell count, ART history and demographic data were obtained. Genomic DNA was extracted from unsorted PBMC with a Qiagen kit on a QIAcube, with processing performed in batches of 12 samples. V ends up 2 bases short and J 1 base short, with an unmatched junction base count of 1. From the cysteine up to the phenylalanine, the CDR3 has a length of 15 residues. Only the CDR3 DNA stays, 45 bases, in frame from base 1. The germline V gene (reference sequence) specifies SGHKS as CDR1 and YYEKEE as CDR2.

As regards this clone: Its antigen has not been determined. The input lacks base qualities; no much larger clone sits a single base away.

Sequencing of the TRB variable region was done with the immunoSEQ hsTCRB v3.0 assay at survey level resolution. The target sequencing depth for TRB was roughly 35,000-55,000 T-cell genomes per sample. Pooled TRB libraries were sequenced on an Illumina MiSeq with a v3 150-cycle kit. The paper's data handling went like this. Analysis of repertoires was carried out in R inside a reproducible Nextflow workflow spanning QC, data transformation and analysis. LymphoSeq2, an R package for exploring AIRR-Seq data, was used to implement the custom analyses. A handful of samples that yielded fewer than 5000 total TRB sequences were excluded, so that fewer than 250 HIV repertoires were analyzed. Among the 180 or so HIV repertoires that were kept, roughly 59 were collected before ART initiation and about 130 were collected after ART initiation. Each repertoire was downsampled to 5000 TRB nucleotide sequences, and summary statistics were averaged across 100 downsampling iterations. TRB sequences were retained for analysis only if CDR3 regions of at least seven amino acids were present. Diversity was assessed using a clonality score derived from Shannon entropy and using the Gini coefficient. In the repertoire networks, any two of the top 5000 CDR3 amino acid sequences were connected whenever the two sequences differed by an edit distance of one. GLIPH2 predicted antigen specificity groups and MHC restriction for TRB CDR3 amino acid sequences. To flag known associations with CMV, EBV, HIV or tissue antigens, CDR3 amino acid sequences were compared against VDJdb and McPAS-TCR. Pre-ART, post-ART and control groups were compared with Wilcoxon signed-rank tests and Holm-Bonferroni correction. TCRdb took this table from immuneACCESS and kept in-frame rearrangements with V and J called. Such tables lack part of the clones; where checked against another copy, unresolved V genes explain under half of the gap, and the rest is unexplained. V and J calls and clone size are as listed in that table; D and trimming were resolved from the DNA. Recorded for this sample are 20,000 or so clones; about 79% of them occurred a single time. The ten largest clones represent over 15% of the sample.

The starting material was unsorted PBMCs, obtained 0.1 years before starting antiretroviral therapy. The V and J genes are TRBV5-5 and TRBJ2-3, and 10 junction bases match TRBD1. The sequence derives from a man between 18 and 29 years old with HIV. The CDR3 region has the sequence CASSLGTGGTDTQYF. The sequenced DNA: TGTGCCAGCAGCTTAGGGACAGGGGGCACAGATACGCAGTATTTT.